Listed here is a single T cell receptor (beta chain). The antigen remains unidentified. This entry is derived from a study of blood T cells in healthy people across ages. Regarding the study as a whole: Unsorted PBMC material precluded a definitive naive versus antigen-experienced comparison. Among long-lived donors, naive CD4+ cells were more numerous and diversity higher than in aged donors.

CDR3 length equals 13 residues. V lost 6 bases to trimming and J lost 4 bases; unmatched junction nucleotides: 3. PCR was performed a second time for about 7 to 12 cycles using a sample-barcoded 5' primer and a J-beta primer mix. Through a template-switch adaptor with 12 random nucleotides, each cDNA molecule received a tag. TCRdb processed the 5' RACE reads anew with MiXCR; each CDR3 protein has one entry. Found here are hundreds of thousands of distinct CDR3 sequences, about 56% of them singletons; the top ten hold 25% to 30%. Donors each provided about 10 milliliters of peripheral blood. The chain uses TRBV12-3 or TRBV12-4 and TRBJ1-2, with 9 bases lining up with TRBD1. The sequence came from a man in his forties in good health. Sequencing was done on a sample of blood. The CDR3 sequence: CASRMTGGYGYTF. CDR3 DNA sequence: TGTGCCAGCAGAATGACAGGGGGCTATGGCTACACCTTC.